This T cell receptor beta chain was sequenced during a study of cytomegalovirus exposure and HLA in healthy donors. Study-wide points: The study put 150 to 200 TCR beta chains on its list as cytomegalovirus-associated. About 90% or about 30% of the time was how often most TCR beta V segments were productive, according to an earlier analysis. Across donors, sequencing depth was assumed by presence/absence analyses to be roughly uniform.

Those who donated were healthy bone marrow donors. PCR used 60 Vbeta primers and 13 Jbeta primers. Measured with immunoSEQ multiplex PCR; TCRdb has only the in-frame clones, and not every one. In the table there are 150,000 or so clones, 78% of which are singletons. Germline V lookup: CDR1 SGHRS, CDR2 YFSETQ. Trimming at V came to 3 bases and at J to 5 bases, leaving 5 bases not matched to a gene. The CDR3 is 14 amino acids. Details on this clone: Its target is not known.

Source material: PBMCs. The receptor comes from a woman aged 50 to 60 in good health and CMV-seropositive. This rearrangement joins TRBV5-1 to TRBJ2-5; 9 bases are shared with TRBD1. CDR3 DNA sequence: TGCGCCAGCAGCTGGGGGACAGGGTGGGAGACCCAGTACTTC. Its protein is CASSWGTGWETQYF.